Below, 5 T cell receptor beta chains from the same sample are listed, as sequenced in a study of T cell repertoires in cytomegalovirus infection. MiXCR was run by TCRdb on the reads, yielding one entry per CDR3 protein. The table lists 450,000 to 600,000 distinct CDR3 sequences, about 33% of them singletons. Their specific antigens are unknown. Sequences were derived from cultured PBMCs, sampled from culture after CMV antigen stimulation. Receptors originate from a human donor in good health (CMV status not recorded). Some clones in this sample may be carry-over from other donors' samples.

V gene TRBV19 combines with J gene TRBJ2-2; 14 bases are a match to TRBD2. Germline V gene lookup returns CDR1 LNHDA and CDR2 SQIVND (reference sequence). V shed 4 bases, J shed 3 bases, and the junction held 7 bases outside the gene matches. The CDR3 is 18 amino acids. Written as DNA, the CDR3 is TGTGCCAGTAGTAAAATCGGACTAGCGGGAGGATACACCGGGGAGCTGTTTTTT. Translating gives CASSKIGLAGGYTGELFF.

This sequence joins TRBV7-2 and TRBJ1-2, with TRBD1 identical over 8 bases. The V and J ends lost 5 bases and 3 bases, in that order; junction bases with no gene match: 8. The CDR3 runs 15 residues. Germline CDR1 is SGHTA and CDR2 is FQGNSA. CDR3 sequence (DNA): TGTGCCAGCAGCACGAGGACAGGGTACGACTATGGCTACACCTTC. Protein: CASSTRTGYDYGYTF.

CDR3 nucleotides: TGCAGTGCTAGACAAGGCGGGAGTATCTATGAGCAGTTCTTC. Protein product: CSARQGGSIYEQFF. The chain couples TRBV20-1 to TRBJ2-1, with 7 bases that match TRBD2. Looked up from germline, CDR1 is DFQATT and CDR2 is SNEGSKA (reference sequence). The CDR3 spans 14 residues. With 2 bases clipped from V and 8 bases from J, the junction kept 9 bases outside the gene matches.

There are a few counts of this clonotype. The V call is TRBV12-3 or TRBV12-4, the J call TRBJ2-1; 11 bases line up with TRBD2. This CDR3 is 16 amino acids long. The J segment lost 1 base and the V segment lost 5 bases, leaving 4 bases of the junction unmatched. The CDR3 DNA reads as TGTGCCAGCAGTCCGTCTAGCGGGGGGTCCTACAATGAGCAGTTCTTC. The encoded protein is CASSPSSGGSYNEQFF.

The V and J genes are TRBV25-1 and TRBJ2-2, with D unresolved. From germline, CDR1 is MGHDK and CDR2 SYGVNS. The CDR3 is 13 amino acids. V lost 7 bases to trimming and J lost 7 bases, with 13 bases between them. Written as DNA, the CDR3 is TGTGCCAGCAAGGGATTGTCGGGCGGGGAGCTGTTTTTT. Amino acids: CASKGLSGGELFF.